Listed below are T cell receptor beta chains from one sample, sequenced in a study of response to subunit inactivated influenza vaccine. TCRdb ran MiXCR on the RT-PCR reads and lists one entry per CDR3 protein. The sample has about 830,000 distinct CDR3 sequences, 15% to 20% seen once. This sample comprised PBMCs from blood, obtained roughly 5 days after vaccination. The receptors come from a man in his fifties or sixties who received an inactivated influenza vaccine. The CDR3 runs from the conserved cysteine through the conserved F or W. A D gene is named only where the DNA matches it firmly. Clone size, where shown, is once, few, many, or a class for clones that have expanded.

D: .
V: TRBV7-9
J: TRBJ1-5
size: .
CDR3: CASSLWAGNSNQPQHF
DNA: TGTGCCAGCAGCTTATGGGCAGGTAATAGCAATCAGCCCCAGCATTTT

D: TRBD2
V: TRBV20-1
J: TRBJ2-7
size: few
CDR3: CSARTSGAVGSYEQYF
DNA: TGCAGTGCCCGGACTAGCGGGGCCGTGGGGTCCTACGAGCAGTACTTC

D: .
V: TRBV29-1
J: TRBJ2-3
size: many
CDR3: CSVRSRQMIDDTQYF
DNA: TGCAGCGTTCGCTCCAGGCAGATGATTGATGATACGCAGTATTTT

D: .
V: TRBV7-2
J: TRBJ1-1
size: many
CDR3: CATTRGPMNTEAFF
DNA: TGTGCCACCACCCGGGGACCCATGAACACTGAAGCTTTCTTT

D: TRBD1
V: TRBV13
J: TRBJ2-5
size: few
CDR3: CASSQRGQGVKETQYF
DNA: TGTGCCAGCAGCCAACGGGGACAGGGAGTTAAGGAGACCCAGTACTTC

D: TRBD2
V: TRBV7-2
J: TRBJ2-7
size: few
CDR3: CASGGLVGREQYF
DNA: TGTGCCAGCGGGGGACTAGTCGGTCGCGAGCAGTACTTC

D: .
V: TRBV7-2
J: TRBJ2-1
size: few
CDR3: CASSPRDINWRSEQFF
DNA: TGTGCCAGCAGCCCCCGGGACATCAACTGGAGGAGTGAGCAGTTCTTC

D: .
V: TRBV5-1
J: TRBJ2-7
size: few
CDR3: CASSLEVGRHEQYF
DNA: TGCGCCAGCAGCTTGGAGGTGGGCCGCCACGAGCAGTACTTC

D: .
V: TRBV12-3/TRBV12-4
J: TRBJ2-7
size: .
CDR3: CASRPPSSYEQYF
DNA: TGTGCCAGCAGACCCCCTAGCTCCTACGAGCAGTACTTC

D: TRBD1
V: TRBV12-3/TRBV12-4
J: TRBJ1-1
size: .
CDR3: CTSRYRGTEAFF
DNA: TGTACCAGCAGATACAGGGGAACTGAAGCTTTCTTT

D: TRBD2
V: TRBV20-1
J: TRBJ2-1
size: .
CDR3: CSARERTSPSYNEQFF
DNA: TGCAGTGCTAGAGAAAGGACTAGCCCTTCCTACAATGAGCAGTTCTTC

D: .
V: TRBV11-2
J: TRBJ1-5
size: few
CDR3: CASSLSQGSLGSNQPQHF
DNA: TGTGCCAGCAGCTTAAGTCAGGGATCACTGGGCAGCAATCAGCCCCAGCATTTT

D: .
V: TRBV2
J: TRBJ1-5
size: few
CDR3: CASSGTAPGPQHF
DNA: TGTGCCAGCAGTGGGACAGCTCCAGGGCCCCAGCATTTT

D: TRBD2
V: TRBV18
J: TRBJ2-7
size: few
CDR3: CASSPLGGDEQYF
DNA: TGTGCCAGCTCACCACTGGGAGGGGACGAGCAGTACTTC

D: TRBD1
V: TRBV20-1
J: TRBJ1-1
size: .
CDR3: CSASPTGRTEAFF
DNA: TGCAGTGCTTCCCCGACAGGGAGGACTGAAGCTTTCTTT

D: .
V: TRBV4-3
J: TRBJ2-1
size: many
CDR3: CASSQESISLSYNEQFF
DNA: TGCGCCAGCAGCCAAGAAAGTATTAGCCTCTCCTACAATGAGCAGTTCTTC

D: .
V: TRBV5-1
J: TRBJ2-1
size: .
CDR3: CASSTQTDYNEQFF
DNA: TGCGCCAGCAGCACCCAGACGGACTACAATGAGCAGTTCTTC

D: .
V: TRBV7-8
J: TRBJ1-2
size: .
CDR3: CASSLEFGSGYTF
DNA: TGTGCCAGCAGCTTAGAGTTTGGGAGCGGCTACACCTTC

D: .
V: TRBV10-3
J: TRBJ1-2
size: .
CDR3: CAISDWTGPQMDGYTF
DNA: TGTGCCATCAGTGACTGGACCGGGCCCCAAATGGATGGCTACACCTTC

D: .
V: TRBV28
J: TRBJ2-3
size: .
CDR3: CASSLRRGRGTDTQYF
DNA: TGTGCCAGCAGTTTACGGAGGGGGCGCGGCACAGATACGCAGTATTTT

D: .
V: TRBV29-1
J: TRBJ1-1
size: few
CDR3: CSVAIAMNTEAFF
DNA: TGCAGCGTTGCTATAGCAATGAACACTGAAGCTTTCTTT

D: .
V: TRBV20-1
J: TRBJ1-1
size: many
CDR3: CSARAPPANTEAFF
DNA: TGCAGTGCTAGAGCCCCGCCAGCCAACACTGAAGCTTTCTTT

D: .
V: TRBV6-5
J: TRBJ2-1
size: few
CDR3: CASSLTGTANNEQFF
DNA: TGTGCCAGCAGTTTGACCGGGACTGCCAACAATGAGCAGTTCTTC

D: .
V: TRBV9
J: TRBJ2-3
size: many
CDR3: CASSVGSTDTQYF
DNA: TGTGCCAGCAGTGTCGGGAGCACAGATACGCAGTATTTT

D: .
V: TRBV5-8
J: TRBJ2-5
size: few
CDR3: CASSLGLRGQETQYF
DNA: TGTGCCAGCAGCTTGGGCTTACGGGGGCAAGAGACCCAGTACTTC

D: TRBD2
V: TRBV20-1
J: TRBJ2-1
size: .
CDR3: CSAETSGRRHEQFF
DNA: TGCAGTGCCGAAACTAGCGGGAGAAGGCATGAGCAGTTCTTC

D: .
V: TRBV20-1
J: TRBJ2-5
size: .
CDR3: CSARDYRVETQYF
DNA: TGCAGTGCTAGAGACTACAGGGTGGAGACCCAGTACTTC

D: .
V: TRBV20-1
J: TRBJ2-1
size: .
CDR3: CSARAVRNEQFF
DNA: TGCAGTGCTAGAGCCGTGAGGAATGAGCAGTTCTTC

D: .
V: TRBV10-3
J: TRBJ2-6
size: few
CDR3: CAISGEIEGPGANVLTF
DNA: TGTGCCATCAGTGGAGAGATAGAGGGCCCCGGGGCCAACGTCCTGACTTTC